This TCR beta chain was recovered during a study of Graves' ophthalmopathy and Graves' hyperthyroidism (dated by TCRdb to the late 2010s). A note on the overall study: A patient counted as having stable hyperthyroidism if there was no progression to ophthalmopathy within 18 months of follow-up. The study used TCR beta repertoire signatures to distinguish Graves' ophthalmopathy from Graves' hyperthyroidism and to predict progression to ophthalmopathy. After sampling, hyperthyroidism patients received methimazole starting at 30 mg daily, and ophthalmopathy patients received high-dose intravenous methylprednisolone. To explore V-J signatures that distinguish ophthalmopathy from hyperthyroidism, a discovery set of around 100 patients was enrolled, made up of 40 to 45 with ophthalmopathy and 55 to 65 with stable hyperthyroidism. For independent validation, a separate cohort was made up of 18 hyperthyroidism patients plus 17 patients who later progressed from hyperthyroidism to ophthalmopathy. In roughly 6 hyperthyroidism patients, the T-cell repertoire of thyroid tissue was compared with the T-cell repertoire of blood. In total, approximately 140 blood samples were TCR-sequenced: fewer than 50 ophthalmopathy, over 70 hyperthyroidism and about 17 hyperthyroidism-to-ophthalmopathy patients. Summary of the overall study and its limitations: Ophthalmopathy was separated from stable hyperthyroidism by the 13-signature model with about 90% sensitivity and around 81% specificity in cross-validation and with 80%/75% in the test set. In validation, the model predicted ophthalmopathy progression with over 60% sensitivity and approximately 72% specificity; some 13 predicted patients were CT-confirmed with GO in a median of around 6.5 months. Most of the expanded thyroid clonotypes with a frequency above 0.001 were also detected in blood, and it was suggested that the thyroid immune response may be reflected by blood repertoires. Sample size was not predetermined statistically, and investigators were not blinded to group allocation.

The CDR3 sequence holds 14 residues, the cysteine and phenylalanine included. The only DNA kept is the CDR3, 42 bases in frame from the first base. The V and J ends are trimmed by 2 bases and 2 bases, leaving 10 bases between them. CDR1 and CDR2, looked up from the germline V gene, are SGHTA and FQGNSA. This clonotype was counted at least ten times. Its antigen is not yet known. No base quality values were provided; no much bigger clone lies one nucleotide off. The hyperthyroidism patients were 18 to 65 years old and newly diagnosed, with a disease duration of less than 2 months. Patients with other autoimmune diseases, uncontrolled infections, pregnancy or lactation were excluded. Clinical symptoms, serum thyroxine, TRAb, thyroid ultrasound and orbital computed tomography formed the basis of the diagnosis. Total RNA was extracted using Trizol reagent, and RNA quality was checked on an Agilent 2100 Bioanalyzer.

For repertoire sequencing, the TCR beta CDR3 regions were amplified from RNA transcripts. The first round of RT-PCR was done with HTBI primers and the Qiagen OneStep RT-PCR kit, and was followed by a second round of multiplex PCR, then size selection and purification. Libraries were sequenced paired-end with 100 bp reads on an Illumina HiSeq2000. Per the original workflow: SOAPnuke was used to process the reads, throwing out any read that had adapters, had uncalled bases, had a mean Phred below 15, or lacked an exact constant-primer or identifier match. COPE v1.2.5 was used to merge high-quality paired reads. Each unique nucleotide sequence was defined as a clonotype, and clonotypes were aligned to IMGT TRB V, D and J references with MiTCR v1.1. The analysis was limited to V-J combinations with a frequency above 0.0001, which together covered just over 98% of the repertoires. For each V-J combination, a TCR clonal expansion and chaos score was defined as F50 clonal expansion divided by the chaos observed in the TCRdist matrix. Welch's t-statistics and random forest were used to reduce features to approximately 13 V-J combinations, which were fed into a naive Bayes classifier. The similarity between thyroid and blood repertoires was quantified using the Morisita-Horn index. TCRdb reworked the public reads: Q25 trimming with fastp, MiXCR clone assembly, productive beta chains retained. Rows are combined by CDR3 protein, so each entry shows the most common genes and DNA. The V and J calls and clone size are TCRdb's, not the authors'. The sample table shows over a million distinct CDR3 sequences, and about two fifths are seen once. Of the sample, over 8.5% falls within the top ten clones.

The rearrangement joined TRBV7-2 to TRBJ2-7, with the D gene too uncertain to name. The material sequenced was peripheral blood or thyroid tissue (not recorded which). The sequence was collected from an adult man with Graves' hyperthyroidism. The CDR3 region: CASSLILGTYEQYF. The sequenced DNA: TGTGCCAGCAGCTTAATCCTTGGCACCTACGAGCAGTACTTC.